This entry lists 17 T cell receptor beta chains sequenced from one sample in a study of CD8+CD57+ T cells in acquired aplastic anemia. Researchers used genomic DNA as the template to profile TCR beta VDJ and CDR3. TCRdb reprocessed the reads with MiXCR, giving one entry per CDR3 protein. Among under 200,000 distinct CDR3 sequences listed, about 64% were seen once. Material: sorted CD4+, CD8+, or CD8+CD57+ T cells (not recorded which) from PBMCs. Receptor source: a human donor in good health.

Concerning this clonotype: An end of the junction does not agree with germline; a read error may underlie this. CDR3 residues: CSARGRGLNTGAFF. CDR3 coding DNA: TGCAGTGCTAGGGGTCGGGGCTTGAACACTGGAGCTTTCTTT. The chain combines TRBV20-1 with TRBJ1-1; TRBD1 might be the D (5 bases). Per the germline V gene, CDR1 is DFQATT and CDR2 is SNEGSKA (reference sequence). This CDR3 region has 14 residues.

The chain uses TRBV5-1 and TRBJ1-2, with D maybe TRBD1 (6 bases). The CDR3 runs 12 residues. Germline CDR1 SGHRS, CDR2 YFSETQ. V was cut by 4 bases and J by 6 bases, with 10 bases left in between. This CDR3 reads CASSPGTNGYTF. CDR3 nucleotides: TGCGCCAGCAGCCCCGGGACAAATGGCTACACCTTC.

The chain is built from TRBV20-1 and TRBJ1-5; the D is unclear. CDR1 DFQATT and CDR2 SNEGSKA come from the germline V gene (reference sequence). The V end lost 2 bases, the J end lost 3 bases, and 14 bases lay between the germline ends. The CDR3 extends over 15 amino acids. Here the CDR3 DNA reads TGCAGTGCTAGATCGGGGTCGGGCCACAATCAGCCCCAGCATTTT. Translating gives CSARSGSGHNQPQHF.

The chain is built from TRBV2 and TRBJ2-1; D gene uncertain. Trimming took off 6 bases at V and 9 bases at J, with 12 bases between the two ends. Germline CDR1 is SNHLY and CDR2 is FYNNEI. CDR3 length equals 12 residues. The CDR3 sequence is CASSWTLGEQFF. As DNA, the CDR3 is TGTGCCAGCAGCTGGACCCTAGGTGAGCAGTTCTTC. Full variable domain (outside the CDR3, taken from reference TRBV2 and TRBJ2-1): EPEVTQTPSHQVTQMGQEVILRCVPISNHLYFYWYRQILGQKVEFLVSFYNNEISEKSEIFDDQFSVERPDGSNFTLKIRSTKLEDSAMYFCASSWTLGEQFFGPGTRLTVL.

The chain couples TRBV20-1 to TRBJ2-7, with 12 bases aligning to TRBD2. Trimming cost V 6 bases and J 7 bases; bases outside gene matches: 7. The CDR3 length is 13 residues. CDR1 is DFQATT, CDR2 SNEGSKA, per germline (reference sequence). The chain's CDR3 is CSAVAGTSGEQYF. The DNA of the CDR3 is TGCAGTGCCGTCGCCGGGACTAGCGGGGAGCAGTACTTC.

This clonotype appeared a single time. One end of the junction fails to match germline, which may point to a read error. The chain combines TRBV27 with TRBJ2-3; TRBD2 matches 10 bases. The V gene's germline CDR1 is MNHEY and CDR2 SMNVEV (reference sequence). The CDR3 spans 17 residues. The CDR3, as DNA: TGTGCCAGCAGTTGGACGGGACTAGCGTCTAGCACAGAGACGCAGTATTTT. Translating it yields CASSWTGLASSTETQYF.

In DNA form, the CDR3 reads TGTGCCACCAGCACTCCTTTATGGACAGGGGGAACGGGCACTGAAGCTTTCTTT. Protein: CATSTPLWTGGTGTEAFF. The gene calls are TRBV15 and TRBJ1-1; TRBD1 matches 10 bases. This CDR3 spans 18 amino acids. J lost 4 bases, V lost 4 bases, and 15 bases had no gene match. The germline gives CDR1 LNHNV, CDR2 YYDKDF (reference sequence).

This clonotype was counted once. The genes are TRBV20-1 and TRBJ1-4; 8 bases are shared with TRBD1. The length of the CDR3 is 15 residues. Trimming took 6 bases from V and 7 from J; bases not matched to a gene: 13. Per the germline V gene, CDR1 is DFQATT and CDR2 is SNEGSKA (reference sequence). The chain's CDR3 is CSARPTGAGSEKLFF. The DNA for the CDR3 is TGCAGTGCCCGCCCGACAGGGGCCGGGAGTGAAAAACTGTTTTTT.

This clonotype was observed at least ten times. V gene TRBV5-1 combines with J gene TRBJ2-3; D uncertain. Germline values: CDR1 SGHRS, CDR2 YFSETQ. V was shortened by 0 bases and J by 1 base, with 12 bases between the two germline ends. This CDR3 region has 16 residues. The CDR3 protein is CASSLGGVPGTDTQYF. The CDR3 nucleotides are TGCGCCAGCAGCTTGGGTGGCGTTCCTGGCACAGATACGCAGTATTTT.

The V call is TRBV10-3, the J call TRBJ1-5; tentative D call: TRBD1 (5 bases). Germline V CDR1 and CDR2: ENHRY, SYGVKD. There are 14 residues in the CDR3. Between the trimmed V and J ends, which lost 10 bases and 0 bases, there was a span of 13 bases. CDR3 sequence reads: CATYGGDSNQPQHF. As DNA, the CDR3 is TGTGCCACTTATGGGGGAGATAGCAATCAGCCCCAGCATTTT.

The rearrangement uses TRBV7-2 and TRBJ2-1, with TRBD1 matching 12 bases. Germline-derived CDR1 and CDR2 are SGHTA and FQGNSA. The CDR3 is 15 amino acids. V shed 5 bases and J 8 bases; nucleotides not matched to a gene: 7. CDR3 loop: CASSTRDRGLYEQFF. Written as DNA, the CDR3 is TGTGCCAGCAGCACCCGGGACAGGGGGCTGTATGAGCAGTTCTTC.

V gene TRBV5-1 combines with J gene TRBJ2-5, with D perhaps matching TRBD1 (6 bases). Germline V gene data show CDR1 as SGHRS and CDR2 as YFSETQ. The CDR3 is made up of 13 amino acids. The V and J ends lost 5 bases and 5 bases respectively, with 13 bases between them. CDR3 nucleotide sequence: TGCGCCAGCAGAAGCCAGGGGCAGGAGACCCAGTACTTC. It is translated as CASRSQGQETQYF.

The genes are TRBV20-1 and TRBJ2-6; D unclear. V lost 6 bases and J 1 base, leaving 10 bases between the germline ends. This CDR3 has 14 amino acids. The V gene's germline CDR1 is DFQATT and CDR2 SNEGSKA (reference sequence). The CDR3 DNA reads TGCAGTGCCCCGGACGCATCTGGGGCCAACGTCCTGACTTTC. As protein: CSAPDASGANVLTF.

Ten or more counts support this clonotype. The V call is TRBV9, the J call TRBJ2-7; 9 bases are shared with TRBD2. Looked up from germline, CDR1 is SGDLS and CDR2 is YYNGEE. The V segment lost 0 bases and the J segment 0 bases; nucleotides outside the gene matches: 1. CDR3 length equals 15 residues. CDR3: CASSVGTSVSYEQYF. CDR3 nucleotides: TGTGCCAGCAGCGTAGGGACTAGCGTCTCCTACGAGCAGTACTTC. The variable domain in full, completed from reference TRBV9 and TRBJ2-7, reads DSGVTQTPKHLITATGQRVTLRCSPRSGDLSVYWYQQSLDQGLQFLIQYYNGEERAKGNILERFSAQQFPDLHSELNLSSLELGDSALYFCASSVGTSVSYEQYFGPGTRLTVT.

V and J are TRBV9 and TRBJ1-1, with 10 bases matching TRBD1. Unmatched junction bases numbered 3, after V lost 0 bases and J lost 4 bases. The CDR3 length is 15 residues. The germline V gene encodes CDR1 SGDLS and CDR2 YYNGEE. CDR3 amino acids: CASSVVRTGGTEAFF. DNA of the CDR3: TGTGCCAGCAGCGTAGTTCGGACAGGGGGCACTGAAGCTTTCTTT.

This clonotype was detected many times. The chain recombines TRBV7-2 with TRBJ2-7; 7 nucleotides agree with TRBD2. V trimming: 4 bases; J trimming: 5 bases; junction bases outside the gene matches: 17. The CDR3 consists of 17 residues. CDR1 and CDR2 (germline): SGHTA, FQGNSA. Here the CDR3 reads CASSSLRASRGGDEQYF. The DNA for the CDR3 is TGTGCCAGCAGCTCCCTAAGGGCGTCTCGCGGGGGAGACGAGCAGTACTTC.

The count of this clonotype is one. The chain carries TRBV19 and TRBJ1-2; a weak D match, TRBD1 (5 bases). CDR3 size: 12 residues. Trimming left V 6 bases short and J 7 bases short, with 12 bases between. Per germline, CDR1 LNHDA and CDR2 SQIVND (reference sequence). CDR3: CASRLGQGGYTF. CDR3 bases: TGTGCCAGTAGATTGGGGCAGGGTGGCTACACCTTC.